Listed here is a single TCR beta chain. Its binding antigen is unknown. No base quality information exists; no much larger clone differs at one position. The entry originates in a study of memory CD8 T cells in hepatitis C reinfection (dated by TCRdb to 2016 to 2017). Notes on the research overall: Two consecutive HCV infections were spontaneously resolved by three donors, whereas a primary infection was cleared by two donors who then became chronically infected after reinfection. HCV reinfection was defined as a positive HCV RNA test following two negative tests taken at least 60 days apart. Pre-reinfection samples were taken from 55 to 20 weeks before reinfection was detected. The study tracked the TCR beta repertoire of virus-specific CD8 T cells longitudinally across an HCV reinfection episode in roughly 5 donors. Roughly five reinfection cases with stored pre-reinfection samples were identified between about 2009 and 2013. In the reinfection study, participants who had resolved a prior HCV infection were followed every 3 months. What the research found in general, with its limitations: Because only a handful of donors were included, definitive conclusions about public clonotypes linked to secondary clearance were beyond the reach of the study.

The time point label for this specimen denotes: pre-reinfection, 55 to 20 weeks before reinfection detection. The sorted cells were sequenced directly ex vivo, without any in vitro expansion ahead of TCR sequencing. The donors, who were people who inject drugs, were enrolled in the Montreal Acute Hepatitis C Cohort Study (HEPCO) in Canada. As controls, total naive CD8 T cells were sorted as viable CD3+ CD8+ CD45RO- cells from two donors at all three reinfection time points. Before sorting, cryopreserved peripheral blood mononuclear cells were thawed and CD8 T cells were purified from those thawed cells. CD8 T cells were enriched by negative selection with the MACS CD8+ T cell Isolation Kit. Cells were sorted on a BD FACSAria II sorter using FACSDiva software, and FlowJo was used for data analysis. From the cysteine through the phenylalanine, the CDR3 covers 15 amino acids. Only the CDR3 portion is preserved as DNA: 45 bases, with reading frame beginning at the first base. Clipping removes 0 bases from V and 0 bases from J, with 0 as the unmatched junction base count. CDR1 is given as SGHVS and CDR2 as FNYEAQ, both from the germline V gene.

The method behind the library was the immunoSEQ multiplex PCR assay. Genomic DNA was extracted from the sorted cells, and the TCR beta V, D and J regions were sequenced using the automated high-throughput method of Adaptive Biotechnologies. CDR3 regions were amplified with a two-step, bias-controlled multiplex PCR. Amplified TCR beta libraries were sequenced on an Illumina instrument. In the paper's pipeline: The demultiplexed reads were processed to cut down on amplification and sequencing bias, and the IMGT database was used to assign CDR3 sequences to gene families. ImmunoSEQ software version 2.0 was used to analyze repertoire data. Out-of-frame sequences and sequences with stop codons in the CDR3 were removed from clonotype lists. Clonotypes below 0.01% frequency were excluded because they corresponded to less than one cell. To get richness, observed richness was divided by input cell number, while evenness came from dividing Shannon entropy by log observed richness. To measure repertoire diversity and how similar the repertoire was between time points, Simpson diversity and Morisita-Horn overlap indices were applied. Clonotypes were grouped as dominant (>1%), sub-dominant (0.5-0.99%), low abundance (0.1-0.49%) or lowest abundance (<0.1%). The germline index was obtained by subtracting total nucleotide additions from total CDR3 length and then dividing the result by total CDR3 length. The source is immuneACCESS, and TCRdb retained only in-frame sequences with V and J called. Part of the clones is not carried over; for the studies checked, unresolved V genes explain less than half of this, and the remainder is unexplained. V, J and clone size reflect that table, while D and trimming were determined from the DNA. In this sample the table shows over 45,000 clones, around nine tenths of which occur a single time. The top ten constitute about 1% of the sample.

Material: naive CD8+ T cells sorted from blood. The cell subset or site tag for this specimen amounts to: total naive CD8+CD45RO- T cells. The receptor was isolated from a man aged 18 to 29 with hepatitis C virus infection. The sequence is built from TRBV7-6 and TRBJ2-7; TRBD1 fits 9 bases in the junction. The sequenced DNA: TGTGCCAGCAGCTTAGCGGACAGGGGCTCCTACGAGCAGTACTTC. This yields the protein CASSLADRGSYEQYF.